Sequencing of this T cell receptor beta chain was carried out in a study of cytomegalovirus exposure and HLA in healthy donors. Use of 60 Vbeta and 13 Jbeta primers characterized the PCR. Here immunoSEQ multiplex PCR was the method, and the copy in TCRdb shows in-frame clones only, minus some. The sample includes 110,000 or so clones, 60% to 80% of them seen just once. Trimming removed 7 bases from V and 2 bases from J, with 12 bases in between. The V gene's germline CDR1 is MDHEN and CDR2 SYDVKM. The CDR3 consists of 15 residues. The receptor was isolated from a man between 45 and 60 years old in good health and CMV-seropositive. The sequenced sample consisted of PBMCs. The chain links TRBV28 to TRBJ2-6; D not certain. The CDR3 sequence is CASTLPGPGANVLTF. In nucleotides, the CDR3 is TGTGCCAGCACCCTTCCGGGTCCTGGGGCCAACGTCCTGACTTTC.